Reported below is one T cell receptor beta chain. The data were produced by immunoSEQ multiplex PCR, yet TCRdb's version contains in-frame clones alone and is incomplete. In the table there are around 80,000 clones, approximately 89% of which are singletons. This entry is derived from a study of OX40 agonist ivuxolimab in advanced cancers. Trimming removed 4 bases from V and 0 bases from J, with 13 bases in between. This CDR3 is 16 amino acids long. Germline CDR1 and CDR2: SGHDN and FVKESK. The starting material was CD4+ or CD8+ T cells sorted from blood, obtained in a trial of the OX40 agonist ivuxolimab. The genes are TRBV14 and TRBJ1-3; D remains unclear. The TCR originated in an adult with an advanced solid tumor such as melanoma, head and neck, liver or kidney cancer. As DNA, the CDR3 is TGTGCCAGCAGCCGTCTGGGCCCTTCCTCTGGAAACACCATATATTTT. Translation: CASSRLGPSSGNTIYF.